Detailed here is one T cell receptor beta chain. This clone was counted between two and nine times. Its antigen specificity is not known. No quality values exist for individual bases; no much larger clone is one base distant. This entry comes from a study of neoadjuvant nivolumab and ipilimumab in lung cancer (dated by TCRdb to between 2020 and 2021). Study-level background: Intravenous nivolumab was dosed at 3 mg/kg on days 1, 15 and 29, and in the combination arm ipilimumab 1 mg/kg was added on day 1 only. The major pathologic response (MPR) rate in the intention-to-treat population in each study arm was designated as the primary trial endpoint. TCR repertoires in pretherapy (baseline) peripheral blood were compared with TCR repertoires in tumors resected at surgery after neoadjuvant immune checkpoint blockade. The trial treated under 50 patients with operable NSCLC: about 23 were randomized to nivolumab monotherapy and roughly 21 to nivolumab plus ipilimumab. Matched pretherapy and resected tumor pairs were analyzed for seven patients: four treated with nivolumab and three with nivolumab plus ipilimumab.

V is clipped by 3 bases and J by 4 bases, and the sequence between their germline boundaries is 18 bases long. Based on the germline V gene, the CDR1 and CDR2 sequences are SGHTA and FQGNSA. The CDR3 covers 16 residues, taking in both the cysteine and the phenylalanine. Here the CDR3 DNA is all that survives: 48 bases in frame from base 1. Interpreted using the paper, the time point label stands for: at surgical resection after neoadjuvant nivolumab +/- ipilimumab. Samples were obtained from the phase 2 randomized NEOSTAR trial, in which neoadjuvant nivolumab or nivolumab plus ipilimumab followed by surgery was tested in operable NSCLC. The research as a whole found: TCR richness in pretherapy blood showed a positive correlation with richness in tumors resected after neoadjuvant therapy (Spearman R of about 0.82). A small number of samples was subjected to TCR sequencing. Compared with tumor-adjacent uninvolved lung, resected tumors had greater TCR richness and clonality, and increases showed up in more of the dual-therapy-treated tumors. No significant correlation was found between TCR clonality and pathologic tumor regression, and only a single major-pathologic-response sample was available for the analysis of TCR clonality versus pathologic tumor regression. From pretherapy to surgery, tumor T-cell richness and clonality went up in three of three dual-therapy tumors, versus only two of four nivolumab-treated tumors.

The library was prepared using the immunoSEQ multiplex PCR assay. As for the authors' bioinformatics: Repertoires were summarized by richness and clonality, and significantly expanded and contracted clones were identified between pre- and post-therapy samples. What TCRdb holds here is the immuneACCESS table cut down to in-frame rearrangements. Part of the clones is not present; checked against another copy, under half of the missing clones reflect an unresolved V gene, and the others are unexplained. That table is the source of V, J and clone size, and D and trimming were worked out from the DNA. This sample is represented by fewer than 20,000 clones; around 79% of them were singletons. The ten largest make up under 9.5% of the sample.

The specimen comprised tumor tissue, sampled after neoadjuvant nivolumab, alone or with ipilimumab, at or shortly before surgery. The rearrangement combines TRBV7-2 with TRBJ2-5; the D gene is perhaps TRBD1 or TRBD2, each of them matching over 7 bases. The sequence was collected from an adult with non-small cell lung cancer. The CDR3 has the sequence CASSFYSRGGGETQYF. DNA sequence: TGTGCCAGCAGCTTCTATAGCAGGGGGGGAGGAGAGACCCAGTACTTC.